Listed below are T cell receptor beta chains from one sample, sequenced in a study of neurological immune-mediated disorders. TCRdb recomputed calls from the 5' RACE reads with MiXCR, one row per CDR3 protein. The sample contains about 49,000 distinct CDR3 sequences, 10% of which appear only once. Sequenced input: PBMCs. These receptors were collected from a middle-aged woman in good health. The CDR3 runs from the conserved cysteine through the conserved F or W. D genes are given only for firm matches. Rows give clone size only sometimes, using once, few, many, or a class for an expanded clone.

d_call	j_call	clone_size	v_call	cdr3_nt	cdr3_aa
-	TRBJ2-5	many	TRBV29-1	TGCAGCGTTGAAGAAGACCCGCCCGCGGAGACCCAGTACTTC	CSVEEDPPAETQYF
TRBD2	TRBJ2-5	many	TRBV5-1	TGCGCCAGCAGCTCGATGACTAGCGGAACGAAAGAGACCCAGTACTTC	CASSSMTSGTKETQYF
-	TRBJ1-5	many	TRBV5-1	TGCGCCAGCAGCTTGGACTTCAGTGTCGGGCAGCCCCAGCATTTT	CASSLDFSVGQPQHF
-	TRBJ1-2	many	TRBV29-1	TGCAGCGTTGATGACAGTTTTCATGGCTACACCTTC	CSVDDSFHGYTF
-	TRBJ2-7	many	TRBV20-1	TGCAGTGCTAGAAAGGCAGGGTTGGACGAGCAGTACTTC	CSARKAGLDEQYF
-	TRBJ2-7	many	TRBV12-3/TRBV12-4	TGTGCCAGCAGTTTCCCCCGGAACGAGCAGTACTTC	CASSFPRNEQYF
-	TRBJ2-5	many	TRBV3-1	TGTGCCAGCAGCTTGTCGGAGGGCGAAGAGACCCAGTACTTC	CASSLSEGEETQYF
TRBD1	TRBJ1-5	many	TRBV6-2/TRBV6-3	TGTGCCAGCAGTTCTCTGGGACAGAACAATCAGCCCCAGCATTTT	CASSSLGQNNQPQHF
-	TRBJ1-4	many	TRBV20-1	TGCAGTGCTCCGGGATCCTTTAATGAAAAACTGTTTTTT	CSAPGSFNEKLFF
-	TRBJ1-5	many	TRBV5-6	TGTGCCAGCAGCTTCACTGGGAGCAATCAGCCCCAGCATTTT	CASSFTGSNQPQHF
-	TRBJ1-1	many	TRBV30	TGTGCCTGGAGCCCCAGTGGGACTGAAGCTTTCTTT	CAWSPSGTEAFF
-	TRBJ1-3	many	TRBV5-6	TGTGCCAGCAGCTTGTATGGAAACACCATATATTTT	CASSLYGNTIYF
-	TRBJ1-2	few	TRBV27	TGTGCCAGCTCCGTAGGGGCAGGGAGGAGTGGCTACACCTTC	CASSVGAGRSGYTF
TRBD1	TRBJ2-6	many	TRBV6-6	TGTGCCAGCAGCCAGGGGGTCTTCAGCTCTGGGGCCAACGTCCTGACTTTC	CASSQGVFSSGANVLTF
TRBD1	TRBJ2-5	many	TRBV6-5	TGTGCCAGCAGTCTCCAGACAGGGAGAGAGACCCAGTACTTC	CASSLQTGRETQYF
TRBD1	TRBJ2-1	many	TRBV4-3	TGCGCCAGCAGCCAGATCGGACAGGGGGCGCGAAATGAGCAGTTCTTC	CASSQIGQGARNEQFF
TRBD1	TRBJ2-7	many	TRBV5-6	TGTGCCAGCAGCCGGGGACAGGGAGACGAGCAGTACTTC	CASSRGQGDEQYF
-	TRBJ2-7	many	TRBV27	TGTGCCAGCAGTCCCTCCTACGAGCAGTACTTC	CASSPSYEQYF
TRBD1	TRBJ1-5	many	TRBV20-1	TGCAGTGCTAGCCCCTGGGAACAGGGGGGCAATCAGCCCCAGCATTTT	CSASPWEQGGNQPQHF
TRBD2	TRBJ2-5	-	TRBV7-2	TGTGTCAGCACGCGGTCTAGCGGGAATTCAGAGACCCAGTACTTC	CVSTRSSGNSETQYF
TRBD1	TRBJ2-5	many	TRBV4-2	TGTGCCAGCAGCCAGAACAGGGGGCCTTCGTACTTC	CASSQNRGPSYF
-	TRBJ2-5	many	TRBV4-2	TGTGCCAGCAGCCAAGATCAGGGGAGGGAGACCCAGTACTTC	CASSQDQGRETQYF
-	TRBJ1-4	many	TRBV7-2	TGTGCCAGCAGCTTAGGGCTTGGTGGGGAAAAACTGTTTTTT	CASSLGLGGEKLFF
-	TRBJ2-7	many	TRBV9	TGTGCCAGCAGCGCCGAGGAGGGTTACGAGCAGTACTTC	CASSAEEGYEQYF
TRBD1	TRBJ1-1	many	TRBV5-1	TGCGCCAGCAGCAACGGACAGGGTCTGGCTGAAGCTTTCTTT	CASSNGQGLAEAFF
TRBD1	TRBJ1-1	many	TRBV29-1	TGCAGCGACCTGACAGGGATAGGAACTGAAGCTTTCTTT	CSDLTGIGTEAFF
-	TRBJ2-1	many	TRBV24-1	TGTGCCACCAGTGATTTCTCCGGACCTAACAATGAGCAGTTCTTC	CATSDFSGPNNEQFF
-	TRBJ2-1	-	TRBV6-6	TGTGCCAGCAGTTACTCCTGGAGCTTAACCTACAATGAGCAGTTCTTC	CASSYSWSLTYNEQFF
-	TRBJ1-2	many	TRBV5-1	TGCGCCAGCAGCTGGGAGGAAGGGCTCTATGGCTACACCTTC	CASSWEEGLYGYTF
TRBD1	TRBJ1-5	many	TRBV20-1	TGCAGTGCTACGGCAGGGGGCGGGTTGTGTCAGCCCCAGCATTTT	CSATAGGGLCQPQHF
TRBD1	TRBJ2-7	many	TRBV5-1	TGCGCCAGCAGCTTGGGGACAGGGCGGAACGAGCAGTACTTC	CASSLGTGRNEQYF
-	TRBJ2-7	many	TRBV4-3	TGCGCCAGCAGCCAAGATCCGGGTTACTACGAGCAGTACTTC	CASSQDPGYYEQYF
TRBD1	TRBJ2-3	few	TRBV10-1	TGCGCCAGCAGTACGGGACAGAGCCGCACAGATACGCAGTATTTT	CASSTGQSRTDTQYF
-	TRBJ1-1	many	TRBV18	TGTGCCAGCTCTGGCGGGATGAACACTGAAGCTTTCTTT	CASSGGMNTEAFF
-	TRBJ2-1	many	TRBV20-1	TGCAGTGCCCCGGTCGGCCAGGGGCAGTTCTTC	CSAPVGQGQFF
-	TRBJ1-2	many	TRBV3-1	TGTGCCAGCAGCCAAGTTGGCCTTGCGGGATATGGCTACACCTTC	CASSQVGLAGYGYTF
-	TRBJ1-3	many	TRBV20-1	TGCAGTGCCACGGACAGCTCTTCTGGAAACACCATATATTTT	CSATDSSSGNTIYF
-	TRBJ2-7	few	TRBV5-5	TGTGCCAGCAGCCCTGCATCTTACGAGCAGTACTTC	CASSPASYEQYF
-	TRBJ2-7	many	TRBV7-2	TGTGCCAGCAGCAAACAGGCCGACTACGAGCAGTACTTC	CASSKQADYEQYF
-	TRBJ2-1	many	TRBV5-1	TGCGCCAGCAGCTTGGCGTTATCGTCGTCCCAGTTCTTC	CASSLALSSSQFF
-	TRBJ2-2	many	TRBV6-2/TRBV6-3	TGTGCCAGCAGTTACGCCGTGAACACCGGGGAGCTGTTTTTT	CASSYAVNTGELFF
-	TRBJ2-7	many	TRBV7-9	TGTGCCAGCAGCTCAATCTCAGGGTTAGTCGGCGAGCAGTACTTC	CASSSISGLVGEQYF
TRBD1	TRBJ1-2	few	TRBV20-1	TGCATCATCCGGACAGGGCCCTATGGCTACACCTTC	CIIRTGPYGYTF
-	TRBJ1-1	many	TRBV7-3	TGTGCCAGCAGCCTGGCGCAGAACACTGAAGCTTTCTTT	CASSLAQNTEAFF
TRBD1	TRBJ1-5	many	TRBV12-3/TRBV12-4	TGTGCCGACAGGGGGCCCCCGCTATTGAGCAATCAGCCCCAGCATTTT	CADRGPPLLSNQPQHF
TRBD1	TRBJ2-1	many	TRBV5-1	TGCGCCAGCAGCCGGGCAGGGGGCACGTACAATGAGCAGTTCTTC	CASSRAGGTYNEQFF
TRBD2	TRBJ2-1	many	TRBV7-2	TGTGCCAGCAGCTTAGGGATACTAGCGGGTGGGGAGTACAATGAGCAGTTCTTC	CASSLGILAGGEYNEQFF
TRBD1	TRBJ2-7	-	TRBV5-1	TGCGCCAGCAGCCCGTGGGGACAGAGCTACGAGCAGTACTTC	CASSPWGQSYEQYF
TRBD1	TRBJ1-1	few	TRBV4-3	TGCGCCAGCAGCCAAGATCCAGGGGGCTCGGTGATTGAAGCTTTCTTT	CASSQDPGGSVIEAFF
-	TRBJ2-6	-	TRBV12-3/TRBV12-4	TGTGCCAGCAGACCGGACGGGGCTCTTGGGGCCAACGTCCTGACTTTC	CASRPDGALGANVLTF
TRBD1	TRBJ1-2	many	TRBV2	TGTGCCAATCCGGACAGGGCAGAGGCTGGCTACACCTTC	CANPDRAEAGYTF
-	TRBJ2-1	many	TRBV5-1	TGCGCCAGCAGCACCCCGGTAGCACACAATGAGCAGTTCTTC	CASSTPVAHNEQFF